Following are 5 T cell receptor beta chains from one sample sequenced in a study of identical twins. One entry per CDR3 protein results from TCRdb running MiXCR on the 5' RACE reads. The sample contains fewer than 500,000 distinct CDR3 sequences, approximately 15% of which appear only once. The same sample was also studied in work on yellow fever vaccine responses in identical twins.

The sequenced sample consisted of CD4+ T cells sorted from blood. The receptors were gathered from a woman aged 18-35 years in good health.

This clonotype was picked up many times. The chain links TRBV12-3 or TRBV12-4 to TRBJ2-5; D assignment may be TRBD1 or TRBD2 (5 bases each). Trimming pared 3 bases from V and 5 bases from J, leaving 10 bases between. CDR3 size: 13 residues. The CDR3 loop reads CASSLSGTETQYF. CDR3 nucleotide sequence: TGTGCCAGCAGTTTGTCCGGGACGGAGACCCAGTACTTC.

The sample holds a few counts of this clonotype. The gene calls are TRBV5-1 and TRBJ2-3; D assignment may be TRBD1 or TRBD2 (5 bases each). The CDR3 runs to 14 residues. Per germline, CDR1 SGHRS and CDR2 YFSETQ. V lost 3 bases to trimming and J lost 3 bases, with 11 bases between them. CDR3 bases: TGCGCCAGCAGCTACCAGGGACGTACAGATACGCAGTATTTT. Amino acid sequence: CASSYQGRTDTQYF. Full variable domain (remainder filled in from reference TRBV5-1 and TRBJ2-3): KAGVTQTPRYLIKTRGQQVTLSCSPISGHRSVSWYQQTPGQGLQFLFEYFSETQRNKGNFPGRFSGRQFSNSRSEMNVSTLELGDSALYLCASSYQGRTDTQYFGPGTRLTVL.

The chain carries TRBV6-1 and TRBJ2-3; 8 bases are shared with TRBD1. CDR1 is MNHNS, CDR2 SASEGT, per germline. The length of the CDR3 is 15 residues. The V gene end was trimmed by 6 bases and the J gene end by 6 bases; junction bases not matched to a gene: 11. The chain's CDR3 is CASSPQGAVRDTQYF. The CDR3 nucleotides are TGTGCCAGCAGCCCTCAGGGGGCGGTTAGGGATACGCAGTATTTT.

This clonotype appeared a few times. CDR3 sequence: CASRYGTGDNYGYTF. For the CDR3, the DNA is TGTGCCAGCAGATATGGGACAGGTGATAACTATGGCTACACCTTC. The chain joins TRBV2 to TRBJ1-2, with TRBD1 matching 8 bases. Germline CDR1 and CDR2: SNHLY and FYNNEI. J gave up 1 base and V 6 bases, and 7 bases lay outside the gene matches. The CDR3 is 15 amino acids.

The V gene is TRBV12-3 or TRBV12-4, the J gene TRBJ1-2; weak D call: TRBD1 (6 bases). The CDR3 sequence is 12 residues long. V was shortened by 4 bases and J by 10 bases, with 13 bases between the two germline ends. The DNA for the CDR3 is TGTGCCAGCAGTTCGTCGGCAGGGGCCTACACCTTC. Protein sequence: CASSSSAGAYTF.